Included here is one TCR beta chain sequence, with context. This clone's antigen is unknown. Per-base quality was not reported, and no clone a single base away is much larger than it. TCRbeta CDR3 regions were amplified from genomic DNA by means of the immunoSEQ Assay, a bias-controlled multiplex PCR. From the authors' description of their analysis: The number of nucleated cells in each sample was estimated from the amplification of reference gene primers within the assay. To quantify the absolute abundance of each unique TCRbeta CDR3 rearrangement, sequence reads were collapsed and filtered. For each sample, productive Simpson clonality was calculated as the square root of Simpson's diversity index across productive rearrangements. Not all clones reach the TCRdb copy of this immuneACCESS table, which keeps in-frame sequences only. Checked studies attribute under half of the gap to unresolved V genes and leave the rest unexplained. V and J calls and clone size come straight from that table; D and trimming were deduced from the DNA. Within this sample are 150,000 to 200,000 clones, with roughly four fifths of them counted one time only. In total, the top ten clones hold more than 1.5% of the sample.

This specimen comes from a study of blood T cell repertoires in COVID-19 (dated by TCRdb to about 2020). For the wider study: Samples from collaborators originated in the United States, Italy and Spain and spanned both the acute and convalescent phases of COVID-19. The prospective study material was composed of cDNA or gDNA derived from T cells, B-cell-depleted T cells, or PBMCs. Deeply sampled blood TCRbeta repertoires from subjects exposed to, actively infected with, or recovered from COVID-19 were included in the dataset. A freely available public database, intended as a resource for researchers studying the immune response to SARS-CoV-2, is where the repertoires were released. The samples were drawn from two sources: the first 160 participants of the ongoing ImmuneRACE study, and fewer than 1,500 subjects contributed by 6 global collaborators. The sample metadata nearly always contained a de-identified subject ID, COVID-19 status, age in years and sex. Where available, HLA class I and class II types were obtained from metadata supplied by the sample provider rather than from assay-based typing.

Study-wide conclusions, independent of this receptor: Clinical and demographic metadata were provided uncurated, with the amount varying by source and participant.

Collaborating institutions collected whole blood in K2EDTA tubes following their own protocols. For TCRbeta analysis, collaborators shipped samples in one of three forms: frozen whole blood, isolated PBMCs, or DNA extracted from either of those sample types. Counted from cysteine to phenylalanine, this CDR3 has 10 amino acids. Only the CDR3 part of the read is kept: 30 bases, read in frame from the first base. V and J are truncated by 7 bases and 6 bases respectively, leaving an intervening sequence of 7 bases. The germline V gene (reference sequence) sets CDR1 to DFQATT and CDR2 to SNEGSKA. Sequencing was carried out using peripheral blood. The rearrangement joined TRBV20-1 to TRBJ1-5; no D gene call is confident. The TCR sequence derives from a human donor in a cohort sampled during active COVID-19. In nucleotide form, the sequence is TGCAGTGAATATTCTCAGCCCCAGCATTTT. This encodes CSEYSQPQHF.